A selection of T cell receptor beta chains follows, all from one sample in a study of CXCR3-negative and CXCR3-positive naive CD8 T cells. TCRdb re-analyzed the 5' RACE reads; it lists each CDR3 protein once, without DNA. Its clone listing holds about 110,000 distinct CDR3 sequences. Sequences were obtained from naive CXCR3+ CD8+ T cells from blood. Receptors were obtained from a human donor in good health. Some clones in this sample may be carry-over from other donors' samples. The CDR3 runs from the conserved cysteine through the conserved F or W.

j_call	v_call	cdr3_aa
TRBJ1-2	TRBV20-1	CSASEADNYGYTF
TRBJ2-3	TRBV29-1	CSVEDQTNTQYF
TRBJ1-4	TRBV7-9	CASSPTQINEKLFF
TRBJ2-5	TRBV13	CASSRLAGAVETQYF
TRBJ2-7	TRBV29-1	CSVAQGDSYEQYF
TRBJ1-1	TRBV7-9	CASSPGGSGTEAFF
TRBJ1-5	TRBV7-9	CASSLGQGSQPQHF
TRBJ1-1	TRBV4-3	CASSQPHRGANTEAFF
TRBJ1-2	TRBV27	CASSLSGTTLYGYTF
TRBJ2-7	TRBV5-4	CASSMRTATYEQYF
TRBJ2-7	TRBV7-9	CASRTGTSGYEQYF
TRBJ2-7	TRBV30	CAWSSLSAPRAILNDQYF
TRBJ2-7	TRBV20-1	CSAPTLARGGAYEQYF
TRBJ2-2	TRBV11-3	CASSNYMTGNTGELFF
TRBJ2-7	TRBV10-3	CAISESETVSSYEQYF
TRBJ2-5	TRBV29-1	CSVDEGGGETQYF
TRBJ2-1	TRBV20-1	CSAREIGQGINEQFF
TRBJ2-4	TRBV28	CASSIRGWNIQYF
TRBJ2-5	TRBV7-9	CASSLWRQGAGQETQYF
TRBJ2-7	TRBV27	CASSFTGSYEQYF
TRBJ2-5	TRBV5-4	CASSLGLSQETQYF
TRBJ1-1	TRBV9	CASSAKNMNTEAFF
TRBJ1-2	TRBV29-1	CSVDNIDGYTF
TRBJ2-7	TRBV7-2	CASSLVDYEQYF
TRBJ1-5	TRBV19	CASSIYLEGNQPQHF
TRBJ2-1	TRBV7-9	CASSPMIAEYNEQFF
TRBJ1-1	TRBV6-4	CASSDPLTLEAFF
TRBJ2-7	TRBV25-1	CASSVMFDPLGYEQYF
TRBJ2-3	TRBV24-1	CATSDGLYTDTQYF
TRBJ2-6	TRBV29-1	CSVELTGGGFSGANVLTF
TRBJ2-3	TRBV6-4	CASSDSPAGVVDTQYF
TRBJ2-7	TRBV20-1	CSARDPVSYEQYF
TRBJ2-7	TRBV7-8	CASSSFQREALREQYF
TRBJ1-1	TRBV7-7	CASSLGMTTEAFF
TRBJ1-2	TRBV29-1	CSVEDFRREHYGYTF
TRBJ2-7	TRBV28	CASGAVAGFYEQYF
TRBJ2-7	TRBV7-9	CASSPSATYEQYF
TRBJ1-5	TRBV27	CASSLSGGSQPQHF
TRBJ2-5	TRBV11-2	CASSPGGGKTQYF
TRBJ1-1	TRBV4-3	CASSQDRTLNTEAFF
TRBJ2-1	TRBV14	CASSHPRGSYNEQFF
TRBJ2-1	TRBV19	CASSVGVTIDEQFF
TRBJ2-1	TRBV9	CASSVGGGNEQFF
TRBJ2-1	TRBV29-1	CSVEQGEGNEQFF
TRBJ2-6	TRBV5-1	CASSLDGTGANVLTF
TRBJ2-3	TRBV7-8	CASSSDRALSTDTQYF
TRBJ2-7	TRBV5-1	CASSLAGGSSDEQYF